This T cell receptor (beta chain) stems from a study of T cell changes during pregnancy in multiple sclerosis (dated 2019 in TCRdb). Background for the entire study: In women with multiple sclerosis, the researchers looked at how the T cell repertoire shifted as pregnancy progressed.

The library was made by the immunoSEQ multiplex PCR assay. TCRdb holds this immuneACCESS table with in-frame rearrangements only. Some clones are missing; in checked studies, unresolved V genes explain under half, and the rest has no known cause. The sample table shows about 70,000 clones, and approximately 91% are seen once. The ten most abundant clones make up 0.29% of the sample. V is clipped by 0 bases and J by 8 bases, and the sequence between their germline boundaries is 11 bases long. For CDR1 and CDR2, the germline V gene lists SGDLS and YYNGEE. The CDR3, from cysteine to phenylalanine, totals 14 residues. This entry keeps only the CDR3 DNA: 42 bases, framed from base 1. A note on this clone: Its specific antigen is unknown. There are no base qualities to consult, and no much larger clone falls within one base.

This sample comprised CD4+ T cells from peripheral blood mononuclear cells, obtained after pregnancy. The receptor was isolated from a female donor with multiple sclerosis, enrolled in a pregnancy study. The chain is made from TRBV9 and TRBJ1-4, with the D gene uncertain. CDR3 protein: CASSVVGFGEKLFF. The nucleotide sequence reads TGTGCCAGCAGCGTAGTAGGTTTCGGGGAAAAACTGTTTTTT.